These 24 T cell receptor beta chains were sequenced from one sample in a study of blood T cell repertoires in COVID-19. The table came from immunoSEQ multiplex PCR; TCRdb's copy has only in-frame clones and leaves some out. The table includes about 240,000 clones, 80% to 90% detected once. What was sequenced was peripheral blood. The source is an older woman with acute or convalescent COVID-19.

J is TRBJ2-3 and V is TRBV5-4, with 15 bases that match TRBD2. Germline V gene data show CDR1 as SGHNT and CDR2 as YYREEE (reference sequence). The CDR3 runs to 18 residues. V lost 3 bases, J lost 2 bases, and 7 bases stayed unmatched. CDR3 in DNA: TGTGCCAGCAGCTACCCGGGACTAGCGGGGGGAGTCACAGATACGCAGTATTTT. Its translation is CASSYPGLAGGVTDTQYF. The variable domain in full, completed from reference TRBV5-4 and TRBJ2-3, reads ETGVTQSPTHLIKTRGQQVTLRCSSQSGHNTVSWYQQALGQGPQFIFQYYREEENGRGNFPPRFSGLQFPNYSSELNVNALELDDSALYLCASSYPGLAGGVTDTQYFGPGTRLTVL.

The chain recombines TRBV9 with TRBJ1-3; D may be TRBD1 (5 bases). V dropped 1 base and J dropped 12 bases, with 11 bases sitting between them. The CDR3 is 12 residues long. Germline V lookup: CDR1 SGDLS, CDR2 YYNGEE. The CDR3 protein is CASSVSGESIYF. The CDR3 DNA sequence: TGTGCCAGCAGCGTATCGGGGGAAAGCATATATTTT.

On this clone: A junction end diverges from the germline sequence, so it may reflect a read error. The chain uses TRBV7-9 and TRBJ2-3; D is unclear. Germline CDR1 reads SEHNR; CDR2 reads FQNEAQ (reference sequence). The CDR3 covers 12 residues. CDR3 DNA: TGTGCCAGCAGCTTAGATTGGAGAAATTCAATTTTT. Its translation: CASSLDWRNSIF.

A single count supports this clone. The chain joins TRBV6-1 to TRBJ2-3; TRBD1 matches 9 bases. From germline, CDR1 is MNHNS and CDR2 SASEGT. This CDR3 is 13 amino acids long. V trimming: 1 base; J trimming: 9 bases; junction bases outside the gene matches: 2. The CDR3 sequence is CASSEGTGDTQYF. For the CDR3, the DNA is TGTGCCAGCAGTGAAGGGACAGGGGACACGCAGTATTTT.

The chain carries TRBV4-1 and TRBJ2-7, with TRBD1 matching over 7 bases. CDR1 and CDR2 (germline): MGHRA, YSYEKL. The CDR3 is 15 residues long. V was pared by 2 bases and J by 2 bases, with 6 bases of the junction left unmatched. The CDR3 nucleotides read TGCGCCAGCAGCCAAAAGGACAGGTATACCTACGAGCAGTACTTC. This translates into CASSQKDRYTYEQYF.

The table lists this clone with a few counts. The V call is TRBV7-2, the J call TRBJ1-3, with D tentatively TRBD1 (5 bases). Per the germline V gene, CDR1 is SGHTA and CDR2 is FQGNSA. The CDR3 runs to 15 residues. V was trimmed by 2 bases and J by 4 bases, leaving 12 bases between them. The CDR3 protein is CASSLIGVGGNTIYF. The CDR3 nucleotides read TGTGCCAGCAGCTTAATAGGGGTAGGCGGAAACACCATATATTTT.

The chain carries TRBV6-5 and TRBJ1-1, with D maybe TRBD1 (6 bases). This CDR3 contains 15 residues. Trimming stripped 1 base from V and 1 base from J, with 10 bases between. Germline CDR1 is MNHEY and CDR2 is SVGAGI. Here the CDR3 DNA reads TGTGCCAGCAGTTACTTTTCGACAGGGAACACTGAAGCTTTCTTT. Translating it yields CASSYFSTGNTEAFF.

V usage is TRBV2 and J usage is TRBJ2-5, with 12 nucleotides matching TRBD2. J was trimmed by 4 bases and V by 7 bases; bases with no gene match: 4. Germline CDR1 is SNHLY and CDR2 is FYNNEI. The CDR3 contains 14 residues. This CDR3 is CASIPSGGGETQYF. In DNA form, the CDR3 reads TGTGCCAGCATCCCTAGCGGGGGGGGAGAGACCCAGTACTTC.

The rearrangement links TRBV6-6 to TRBJ1-4, with a possible D match to TRBD1 (5 bases). The germline CDR1 and CDR2 sequences are MNHNY and SVGAGI (reference sequence). V lost 6 bases to trimming and J lost 7 bases, with 15 bases between them. The CDR3 has 14 residues. The CDR3 here is CASSQRGGGEKLFF. Here the CDR3 DNA reads TGTGCCAGCAGCCAACGGGGGGGAGGTGAAAAACTGTTTTTT.

The V and J genes are TRBV28 and TRBJ2-5; TRBD2 matches 9 bases. CDR3 length: 16 amino acids. J was trimmed by 5 bases and V by 3 bases; bases with no gene match: 10. Germline values: CDR1 MDHEN, CDR2 SYDVKM. Written as DNA, the CDR3 is TGTGCCAGCAGTTTTGGCGGCGGGGGGGCCATCGAGACCCAGTACTTC. This translates into CASSFGGGGAIETQYF.

The J gene is TRBJ1-5, the V gene TRBV10-1; D unresolved. This CDR3 is built from 13 residues. The ends were cut back, 2 bases at V and 8 bases at J, with 10 bases in the middle. CDR1 WNHNN and CDR2 SYGVQD come from the germline V gene (reference sequence). The CDR3 is CASSEDISKPQHF. The CDR3 DNA reads as TGCGCCAGCAGTGAGGACATAAGCAAGCCCCAGCATTTT.

This clone was found a few times. J is TRBJ1-6 and V is TRBV6-1; D is undetermined. Trimming shortened V by 1 base and J by 11 bases, and 9 bases separated the two germline ends. Germline assignment: CDR1 MNHNS and CDR2 SASEGT. The CDR3 has 13 residues. As DNA, the CDR3 is TGTGCCAGCAGTGAAGGTTTTAGTACACCCCTCCACTTT. It specifies CASSEGFSTPLHF.

The chain couples TRBV7-2 to TRBJ2-2; tentative D call: TRBD1 (5 bases). Trimming cost V 3 bases and J 0 bases, with 8 bases left between them. The CDR3 length is 15 residues. Germline CDR1 SGHTA, CDR2 FQGNSA. CDR3 sequence (DNA): TGTGCCAGCAGCTTTCCGACAGCGAACACCGGGGAGCTGTTTTTT. It translates to CASSFPTANTGELFF.

The chain joins TRBV5-1 to TRBJ2-3; D gene uncertain. Per germline, CDR1 SGHRS and CDR2 YFSETQ. This CDR3 is 15 amino acids long. Trimming pared 5 bases from V and 0 bases from J, leaving 13 bases between. CDR3 amino acids: CASSSGSTSTDTQYF. The CDR3 DNA follows: TGCGCCAGCAGTTCGGGTTCGACTAGCACAGATACGCAGTATTTT.

This chain uses TRBV7-2 with TRBJ1-4; perhaps TRBD1 as D (6 bases). The CDR3 has 16 amino acids. Germline CDR1 is SGHTA and CDR2 is FQGNSA. Trimming took 1 base from V and 4 from J, leaving 13 bases between them. The CDR3 loop is CASSLDEDRYNEKLFF. Written as DNA, the CDR3 is TGTGCCAGCAGCTTAGATGAGGACAGATATAATGAAAAACTGTTTTTT.

This chain uses TRBV7-2 with TRBJ2-5; the D gene is possibly TRBD1 (6 bases). Per germline, CDR1 SGHTA and CDR2 FQGNSA. The germline V and J ends were trimmed by 5 bases and 2 bases, with 12 bases remaining between them. The CDR3 has 14 residues. The CDR3 DNA reads TGTGCCAGCAGCCACGGACAGTTTCAAGAGACCCAGTACTTC. As protein: CASSHGQFQETQYF.

The table lists this clone with a count of one. V usage is TRBV24-1 and J usage is TRBJ2-3, with D tentatively TRBD1 (5 bases). Germline V CDR1 and CDR2: KGHDR, SFDVKD. The CDR3 has 14 residues. V was clipped by 2 bases and J by 3 bases, with 8 bases between them. The CDR3 reads CATSDSRVTDTQYF. CDR3 coding DNA: TGTGCCACCAGTGATTCCAGGGTAACAGATACGCAGTATTTT.

V usage is TRBV19 and J usage is TRBJ2-1; 7 bases agree with TRBD2. The CDR3 is 13 residues long. The germline gives CDR1 LNHDA, CDR2 SQIVND (reference sequence). The V segment lost 7 bases and the J segment 12 bases; nucleotides outside the gene matches: 12. The DNA for the CDR3 is TGTGCCAGTACCGTGCTAGGGACTAAGGTGCAGTTCTTC. Translating it yields CASTVLGTKVQFF. The complete variable domain, with remaining parts taken from reference TRBV19 and TRBJ2-1, reads DGGITQSPKYLFRKEGQNVTLSCEQNLNHDAMYWYRQDPGQGLRLIYYSQIVNDFQKGDIAEGYSVSREKKESFPLTVTSAQKNPTAFYLCASTVLGTKVQFFGPGTRLTVL.

V and J are TRBV6-2 or TRBV6-3 and TRBJ1-1; 8 nucleotides agree with TRBD1. This CDR3 is built from 14 residues. V lost 4 bases to trimming and J lost 1 base; unmatched junction nucleotides: 2. Germline CDR1 is MNHEY and CDR2 is SVGEGT. The chain's CDR3 is CASSFGQGNTEAFF. The DNA of the CDR3 is TGTGCCAGCAGTTTCGGACAGGGGAACACTGAAGCTTTCTTT.

V usage is TRBV19 and J usage is TRBJ2-5, with a tentative D call TRBD2 (6 bases). The V end was cut by 7 bases, the J end by 1 base, with 10 bases between. Germline V gives CDR1 LNHDA, CDR2 SQIVND (reference sequence). The CDR3 has 13 amino acids. The CDR3 loop reads CASKPGLQETQYF. The CDR3 nucleotides read TGTGCCAGTAAACCGGGACTCCAAGAGACCCAGTACTTC.

V is TRBV11-2 and J is TRBJ2-1, with 9 bases aligning to TRBD2. With 5 bases clipped from V and 4 bases from J, the junction kept 9 bases outside the gene matches. The germline CDR1 and CDR2 sequences are SGHAT and FQNNGV. This CDR3 spans 16 amino acids. The CDR3 protein is CASSPFRSGGYNEQFF. CDR3 coding DNA: TGTGCCAGCAGCCCGTTTCGTAGCGGGGGTTACAATGAGCAGTTCTTC. The full variable domain, in which reference TRBV11-2 and TRBJ2-1 provide the parts outside the CDR3, is EAGVAQSPRYKIIEKRQSVAFWCNPISGHATLYWYQQILGQGPKLLIQFQNNGVVDDSQLPKDRFSAERLKGVDSTLKIQPAKLEDSAVYLCASSPFRSGGYNEQFFGPGTRLTVL.

The chain joins TRBV5-1 to TRBJ1-1; D is unresolved. Germline CDR1 and CDR2: SGHRS and YFSETQ. The ends were cut back, 3 bases at V and 4 bases at J, with 7 bases in the middle. The CDR3 is 12 residues long. The CDR3 DNA reads as TGCGCCAGCAGCTATCAATCCACTGAAGCTTTCTTT. It is translated as CASSYQSTEAFF.

This rearrangement joins TRBV5-1 to TRBJ2-5; TRBD1 might be the D (6 bases). The CDR3 totals 15 residues. Trimming took off 1 base at V and 5 bases at J, with 15 bases between the two ends. From germline, CDR1 is SGHRS and CDR2 YFSETQ. This chain's CDR3 is CASSLQGWALETQYF. CDR3 DNA: TGCGCCAGCAGCTTGCAGGGGTGGGCTTTGGAGACCCAGTACTTC.

The chain employs TRBV6-2 or TRBV6-3 and TRBJ2-1; 9 bases fit TRBD2. Germline CDR1 reads MNHEY; CDR2 reads SVGEGT. This CDR3 spans 14 amino acids. V lost 6 bases to trimming and J lost 7 bases; unmatched junction nucleotides: 7. The CDR3 nucleotides are TGTGCCAGCAGCCTTCTAGCGGGGAGGAATGAGCAGTTCTTC. Protein sequence: CASSLLAGRNEQFF.